A selection of T cell receptor beta chains follows, all from one sample in a study of shared clonotypes between healthy human individuals. Data came from immunoSEQ multiplex PCR; TCRdb stores just in-frame clones and leaves some out. The data hold around 2.5 million clones, with roughly 93% observed a single time. Sequencing was performed on naive CD4+ T cells from PBMCs. These receptors were collected from a man between 18 and 35 years old in good health. Some clones in this sample may be carry-over from other donors' samples. Each CDR3 is given with its conserved first and last residue. D genes are given only for firm matches. Size is stated for part of the rows, as once, few or many counts, or as a class when the clone is expanded.

j_call	v_call	d_call	clone_size	cdr3_nt	cdr3_aa
TRBJ1-1	TRBV18	TRBD1	NA	TGTGCCAGCTCACCCACAGGGGACACTGAAGCTTTCTTT	CASSPTGDTEAFF
TRBJ1-3	TRBV9	NA	NA	TGTGCCAGCAGCGTAGGTCCAGACTCTGGAAACACCATATATTTT	CASSVGPDSGNTIYF
TRBJ2-3	TRBV7-2	TRBD2	NA	TGTGCCAGCAGCTCTCTAGCGGGAGTTACAGATACGCAGTATTTT	CASSSLAGVTDTQYF
TRBJ1-1	TRBV11-1	NA	NA	TGTGCCAGCAGCCCAAGACAGAACCGGTTGAACACTGAAGCTTTCTTT	CASSPRQNRLNTEAFF
TRBJ2-1	TRBV5-1	TRBD2	NA	TGCGCCAGCAGCCCCTTCCTAGCGGGAGATAGGGAGCAGTTCTTC	CASSPFLAGDREQFF
TRBJ2-6	TRBV9	NA	NA	TGTGCCAGCAGCTACTCTGGGGCCAACGTCCTGACTTTC	CASSYSGANVLTF
TRBJ1-1	TRBV4-1	TRBD1	few	TGCGCCAGCAGCCAAGGAACTATGGGGACAGGGGAAGCTTTCTTT	CASSQGTMGTGEAFF
TRBJ2-7	TRBV6-1	TRBD2	NA	TGTGCCAGCAATACCGGGACTAGCGGCCTCGAGCAGTACTTC	CASNTGTSGLEQYF
TRBJ2-1	TRBV18	TRBD1	NA	TGTGCCAGCTCACCTCAGGGGGCTTCAAATGAGCAGTTCTTC	CASSPQGASNEQFF
TRBJ2-4	TRBV19	TRBD2	NA	TGTGCCAGCTCTAACGGCGGGGGAAACATTCAGTACTTC	CASSNGGGNIQYF
TRBJ2-7	TRBV10-2	NA	NA	TGCGCCAGCAGTGAGGATCGTATCTGGGTTTCCTACGAGCAGTACTTC	CASSEDRIWVSYEQYF
TRBJ2-3	TRBV28	NA	NA	TGTGCCAGCAGTTTTTTGCCGGGACGGAGCACAGATACGCAGTATTTT	CASSFLPGRSTDTQYF
TRBJ1-4	TRBV4-3	NA	NA	TGCGCCAGCAGCTCTCACCCGGGACTGTCTAATGAAAAACTGTTTTTT	CASSSHPGLSNEKLFF
TRBJ2-2	TRBV5-1	NA	once	TGCGCCAGCCACATGTTACCCAATGAGGGGGAGCTGTTTTTT	CASHMLPNEGELFF
TRBJ2-1	TRBV6-6	NA	NA	TGTGCCAGCACTCCCGGGACACCGTACAATGAGCAGTTCTTC	CASTPGTPYNEQFF
TRBJ1-1	TRBV9	NA	NA	TGTGCCAGCAGCCCAGAACAGGGAAGGACTGAAGCTTTCTTT	CASSPEQGRTEAFF
TRBJ2-1	TRBV11-1	TRBD2	NA	TGTGCCAGCAGCCCCCGGACTAGCGGGGTTGGCGTGGATGAGCAGTTCTTC	CASSPRTSGVGVDEQFF
TRBJ2-2	TRBV5-6	TRBD1	NA	TGTGCCAGCAGCCTGGACGGGACAGGGATGACCGGGGAGCTGTTTTTT	CASSLDGTGMTGELFF
TRBJ2-1	TRBV19	NA	NA	TGTGCCAGTAGTATAGTATCGGCGAGCTCCTACAATGAGCAGTTCTTC	CASSIVSASSYNEQFF
TRBJ1-3	TRBV7-9	NA	once	TGTGCCAGCAGCCCTGGGGGGGCATGGGGAAACACCATATATTTT	CASSPGGAWGNTIYF
TRBJ2-2	TRBV5-8	TRBD1	once	TGTGCCAGCAGCTTGGAGGACAGGGTTTTGATCGGGGAGCTGTTTTTT	CASSLEDRVLIGELFF
TRBJ2-5	TRBV4-2	NA	NA	TGTGCCAGCAGCCCTAGGGGGACGGAGACCCAGTACTTC	CASSPRGTETQYF
TRBJ2-2	TRBV18	TRBD1	once	TGTGCCAGCTCTGGACAGGGGACCGGGGAGCTGTTTTTT	CASSGQGTGELFF
TRBJ1-1	TRBV18	NA	few	TGTGCCAGCTCAACAGGGTGGGACACTGAAGCTTTCTTT	CASSTGWDTEAFF
TRBJ2-7	TRBV2	NA	NA	TGTGCCAGCAGGTCAGGGGCTTCCGGCGAGCAGTACTTC	CASRSGASGEQYF
TRBJ2-7	TRBV21-1	NA	NA	TGTGCCAGCAGCACCCGGGGGGCCACAGGGGTCCCCTACGAGCAGTACTTC	CASSTRGATGVPYEQYF
TRBJ2-5	TRBV2	NA	NA	TGTGCCAGCAAAACTATCCCCCAGGTCCCCGGGGAGACCCAGTACTTC	CASKTIPQVPGETQYF
TRBJ2-2	TRBV5-1	NA	NA	TGCGCCAGCAGCCCCGGGGGTGCGGGAAACGGGGAGCTGTTTTTT	CASSPGGAGNGELFF
TRBJ2-5	TRBV28	TRBD1	NA	TGTGCCAGCACCCTTAGCCCCCGGGACAGGGGACGAGAGACCCAGTACTTC	CASTLSPRDRGRETQYF
TRBJ2-1	TRBV7-9	NA	NA	TGTGCCAGCAGCCCCCGATACAATGAGCAGTTCTTC	CASSPRYNEQFF